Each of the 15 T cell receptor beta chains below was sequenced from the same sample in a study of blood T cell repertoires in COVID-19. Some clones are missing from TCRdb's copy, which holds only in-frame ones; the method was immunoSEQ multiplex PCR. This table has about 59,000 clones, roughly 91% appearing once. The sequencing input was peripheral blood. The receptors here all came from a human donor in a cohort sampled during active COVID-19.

CDR3 protein: CAWSLDFSYEQYF. The CDR3 bases are TGTGCCTGGAGTCTAGACTTTTCCTACGAGCAGTACTTC. This chain connects TRBV30 to TRBJ2-7; D gene uncertain. This CDR3 has 13 residues. Germline CDR1 is GTSNPN and CDR2 is SVGIG (reference sequence). Trimming removed 2 bases from V and 1 base from J, with 9 bases in between.

The CDR3 DNA reads as TGTGCCAGCAGCTCCACAACAGGGGATGAGCAGTTCTTC. It translates to CASSSTTGDEQFF. The chain couples TRBV11-2 to TRBJ2-1, with 7 bases lining up with TRBD1. Germline trimming cut 4 bases from V and 8 bases from J; bases unmatched to any gene: 5. The CDR3 sequence is 13 residues long. The germline gives CDR1 SGHAT, CDR2 FQNNGV.

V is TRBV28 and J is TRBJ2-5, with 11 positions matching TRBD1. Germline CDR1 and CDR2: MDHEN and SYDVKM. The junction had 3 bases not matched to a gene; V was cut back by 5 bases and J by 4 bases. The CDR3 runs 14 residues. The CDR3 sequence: CASSRTGGRETQYF. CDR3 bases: TGTGCCAGCAGTCGGACAGGGGGCCGAGAGACCCAGTACTTC.

CDR3 protein: CASSTTGTGPLTDTQYF. CDR3 DNA: TGCGCCAGCAGCACCACCGGGACAGGGCCCTTAACAGATACGCAGTATTTT. The chain links TRBV5-1 to TRBJ2-3; the match to TRBD1 covers 9 bases. The CDR3 has 17 amino acids. From germline, CDR1 is SGHRS and CDR2 YFSETQ. J lost 3 bases, V lost 4 bases, and 12 bases had no gene match.

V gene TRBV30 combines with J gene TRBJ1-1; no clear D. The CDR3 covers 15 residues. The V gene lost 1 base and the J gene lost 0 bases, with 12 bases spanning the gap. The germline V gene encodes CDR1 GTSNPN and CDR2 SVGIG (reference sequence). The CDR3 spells CAWSGKGRMNTEAFF. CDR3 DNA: TGTGCCTGGAGTGGGAAAGGGAGAATGAACACTGAAGCTTTCTTT.

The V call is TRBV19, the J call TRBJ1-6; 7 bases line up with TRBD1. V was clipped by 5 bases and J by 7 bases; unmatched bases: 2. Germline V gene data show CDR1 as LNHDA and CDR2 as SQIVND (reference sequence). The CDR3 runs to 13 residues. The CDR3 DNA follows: TGTGCCAGTAGTCCGGGACAGAATTCACCCCTCCACTTT. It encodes CASSPGQNSPLHF. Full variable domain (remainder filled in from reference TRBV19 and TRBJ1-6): DGGITQSPKYLFRKEGQNVTLSCEQNLNHDAMYWYRQDPGQGLRLIYYSQIVNDFQKGDIAEGYSVSREKKESFPLTVTSAQKNPTAFYLCASSPGQNSPLHFGNGTRLTVT.

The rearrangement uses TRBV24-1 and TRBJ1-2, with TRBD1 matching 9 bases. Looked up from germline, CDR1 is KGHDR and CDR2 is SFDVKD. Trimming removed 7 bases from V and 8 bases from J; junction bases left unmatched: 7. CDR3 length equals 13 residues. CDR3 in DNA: TGTGCCACCAGGCCCTCGGACAGGGGAGGCTACACCTTC. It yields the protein CATRPSDRGGYTF.

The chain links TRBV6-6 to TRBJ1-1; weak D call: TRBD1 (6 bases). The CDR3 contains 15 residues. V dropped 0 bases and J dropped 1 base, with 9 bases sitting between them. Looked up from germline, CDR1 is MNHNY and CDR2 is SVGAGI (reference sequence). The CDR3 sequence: CASSYSGGGNTEAFF. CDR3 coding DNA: TGTGCCAGCAGTTACTCAGGGGGGGGGAACACTGAAGCTTTCTTT.

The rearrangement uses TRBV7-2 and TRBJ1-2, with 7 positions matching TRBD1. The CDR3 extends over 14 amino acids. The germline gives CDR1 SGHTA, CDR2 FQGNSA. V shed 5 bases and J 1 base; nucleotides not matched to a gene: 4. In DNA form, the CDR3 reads TGTGCCAGCAGCCTCGGGACAGTTAACTATGGCTACACCTTC. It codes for CASSLGTVNYGYTF.

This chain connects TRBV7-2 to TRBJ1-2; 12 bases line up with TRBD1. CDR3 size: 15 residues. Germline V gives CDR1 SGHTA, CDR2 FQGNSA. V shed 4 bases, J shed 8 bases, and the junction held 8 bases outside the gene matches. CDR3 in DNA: TGTGCCAGCAGCTGGACCGGGACAGGGGGCGACGGCTACACCTTC. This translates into CASSWTGTGGDGYTF.

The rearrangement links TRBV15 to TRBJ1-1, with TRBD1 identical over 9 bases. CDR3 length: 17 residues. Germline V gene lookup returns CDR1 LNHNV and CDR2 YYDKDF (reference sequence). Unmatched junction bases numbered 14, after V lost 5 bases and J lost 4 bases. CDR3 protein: CATSARPGTGSGTEAFF. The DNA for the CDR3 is TGTGCCACCAGCGCCCGTCCCGGGACAGGGTCCGGCACTGAAGCTTTCTTT.

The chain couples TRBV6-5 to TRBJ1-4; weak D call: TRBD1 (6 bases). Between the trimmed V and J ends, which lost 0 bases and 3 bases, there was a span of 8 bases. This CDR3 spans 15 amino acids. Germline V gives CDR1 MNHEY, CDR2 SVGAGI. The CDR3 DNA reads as TGTGCCAGCAGTTACTCCGGGACATCTAATGAAAAACTGTTTTTT. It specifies CASSYSGTSNEKLFF.

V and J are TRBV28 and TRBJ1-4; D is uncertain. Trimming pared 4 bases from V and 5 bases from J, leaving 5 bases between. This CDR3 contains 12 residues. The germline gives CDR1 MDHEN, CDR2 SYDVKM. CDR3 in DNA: TGTGCCAGCAGTTCCTCGAATGAAAAACTGTTTTTT. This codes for CASSSSNEKLFF.

CDR3 protein: CASSSGSGGLDTQYF. CDR3 nucleotides: TGTGCCAGCAGCTCTGGTAGCGGGGGGCTAGATACGCAGTATTTT. The rearrangement uses TRBV7-9 and TRBJ2-3; 10 bases agree with TRBD2. The CDR3 covers 15 residues. After removal of 4 bases from V and 5 bases from J, the junction contained 6 bases not matched to a gene. The germline gives CDR1 SEHNR, CDR2 FQNEAQ (reference sequence).

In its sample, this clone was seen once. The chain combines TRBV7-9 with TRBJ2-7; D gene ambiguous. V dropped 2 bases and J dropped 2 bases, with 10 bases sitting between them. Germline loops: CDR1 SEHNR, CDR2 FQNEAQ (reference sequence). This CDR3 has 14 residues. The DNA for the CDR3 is TGTGCCAGCAGCTTATACGGGTCGACCTACGAGCAGTACTTC. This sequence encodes CASSLYGSTYEQYF.